The present T cell receptor (beta chain) was sequenced within a study of shared T cell receptors in the human thymus. The trim removed 7 bases at V and 9 bases at J, leaving 7 bases unmatched. The germline CDR1 and CDR2 sequences are MGHDK and SYGVNS. The CDR3 consists of 13 residues. TCRdb's table, derived via immunoSEQ multiplex PCR, lists solely in-frame clones and lacks some. The sample lists around 730,000 clones; 80% to 90% were seen once. These records were also assigned to another study, of human thymus T cells.

The receptor was derived from a girl under two years old with a congenital heart defect. Sequenced sample: thymocytes. V gene TRBV25-1 combines with J gene TRBJ2-1; 9 nucleotides match TRBD2. CDR3 in amino acids: CASKASGEGEQFF. The CDR3 DNA sequence: TGTGCCAGCAAAGCTAGCGGGGAGGGTGAGCAGTTCTTC.